Below, 19 T cell receptor beta chains from the same sample are listed, as sequenced in a study of control samples from healthy donors and cancer patients. Produced via immunoSEQ multiplex PCR; TCRdb's table is partial and in-frame only. This sample has about 85,000 clones, with 89% found just once. Sample: blood. The receptors derive from a man in his forties or fifties in good health.

The chain joins TRBV29-1 to TRBJ1-1; no reliable D call. CDR1 is SQVTM and CDR2 is ANQGSEA in the germline V gene. This CDR3 region has 13 residues. The V and J ends lost 3 bases and 1 base respectively, with 9 bases between them. In nucleotides, the CDR3 is TGCAGCGTTGAGTCAGGCGGGAACACTGAAGCTTTCTTT. Its protein is CSVESGGNTEAFF.

The genes are TRBV7-2 and TRBJ2-5, with TRBD1 matching 9 bases. The germline V gene has CDR1 SGHTA and CDR2 FQGNSA. The CDR3 runs 14 residues. The V segment lost 3 bases and the J segment 2 bases; nucleotides outside the gene matches: 1. The CDR3 sequence is CASSLTGGQETQYF. In nucleotides, the CDR3 is TGTGCCAGCAGCTTGACAGGGGGACAAGAGACCCAGTACTTC.

The rearrangement links TRBV6-5 to TRBJ2-5; D uncertain. V was clipped by 6 bases and J by 1 base, with 9 bases between them. This CDR3 is built from 13 residues. In germline, CDR1 is MNHEY, CDR2 SVGAGI. The CDR3 nucleotides are TGTGCCAGCAGGGCCCGCTTCCAAGAGACCCAGTACTTC. Translation gives CASRARFQETQYF.

V usage is TRBV19 and J usage is TRBJ1-1, with D possibly matching TRBD1 (5 bases). Between the trimmed V and J ends, which lost 1 base and 3 bases, there was a span of 15 bases. Per germline, CDR1 LNHDA and CDR2 SQIVND (reference sequence). CDR3 length equals 16 residues. The CDR3 loop is CASSIVLTDRDTEAFF. In DNA, the CDR3 is TGTGCCAGTAGTATAGTCCTGACAGATAGGGACACTGAAGCTTTCTTT.

Details on this clone: Distinct nucleotide sequences in the sample also encode this CDR3. This rearrangement joins TRBV9 to TRBJ2-5; 7 bases map to TRBD2. CDR3 size: 15 residues. Per germline, CDR1 SGDLS and CDR2 YYNGEE. Trimming removed 0 bases from V and 1 base from J; junction bases left unmatched: 3. CDR3 amino acids: CASSVGWGGQETQYF. CDR3 coding DNA: TGTGCCAGCAGCGTAGGGTGGGGGGGCCAAGAGACCCAGTACTTC.

This clone was seen only a few times. The rearrangement uses TRBV19 and TRBJ1-5, with D uncertain. The V end lost 8 bases, the J end lost 6 bases, and 14 bases lay between the germline ends. Germline values: CDR1 LNHDA, CDR2 SQIVND (reference sequence). This CDR3 spans 13 amino acids. The CDR3 nucleotides read TGTGCCAGTGCAAGGGAGTCAAGTCAGCCCCAGCATTTT. Amino acid sequence: CASARESSQPQHF.

The genes are TRBV30 and TRBJ1-1; D is unclear. Trimming pared 5 bases from V and 1 base from J, leaving 5 bases between. The CDR3 is 11 amino acids. Germline loops: CDR1 GTSNPN, CDR2 SVGIG (reference sequence). Written as DNA, the CDR3 is TGTGCCTGGGGGAGGAACACTGAAGCTTTCTTT. Protein: CAWGRNTEAFF. The complete variable domain, with remaining parts taken from reference TRBV30 and TRBJ1-1, reads SQTIHQWPATLVQPVGSPLSLECTVEGTSNPNLYWYRQAAGRGLQLLFYSVGIGQISSEVPQNLSASRPQDRQFILSSKKLLLSDSGFYLCAWGRNTEAFFGQGTRLTVV.

The rearrangement joins TRBV4-1 to TRBJ1-4; TRBD1 might be the D (5 bases). The CDR3 runs to 16 residues. Germline V gives CDR1 MGHRA, CDR2 YSYEKL. With 4 bases removed from V and 4 bases from J, the gap between germline ends came to 16 bases. CDR3 nucleotide sequence: TGCGCCAGCAGCCGACTAATGGGGGATGGTAATGAAAAACTGTTTTTT. It yields the protein CASSRLMGDGNEKLFF.

The chain uses TRBV15 and TRBJ2-7, with unresolved D. The CDR3 length is 14 residues. Trimming left V 0 bases short and J 0 bases short, with 6 bases between. Germline CDR1 reads LNHNV; CDR2 reads YYDKDF (reference sequence). CDR3 amino acids: CATSRDRSSYEQYF. Written as DNA, the CDR3 is TGTGCCACCAGCAGAGACAGGAGCTCCTACGAGCAGTACTTC.

The chain recombines TRBV5-1 with TRBJ1-5, with D hard to call. V was trimmed by 0 bases and J by 6 bases, leaving 7 bases between them. The CDR3 loop spans 13 amino acids. Per the germline V gene, CDR1 is SGHRS and CDR2 is YFSETQ. The CDR3: CASSLGGSQPQHF. The CDR3, as DNA: TGCGCCAGCAGCTTGGGGGGAAGTCAGCCCCAGCATTTT.

The chain joins TRBV13 to TRBJ2-1, with D perhaps being TRBD1 or TRBD2 (5 bases each). The ends were cut back, 6 bases at V and 6 bases at J, with 6 bases in the middle. Germline loops: CDR1 PRHDT, CDR2 FYEKMQ (reference sequence). CDR3 length equals 11 residues. The CDR3 DNA reads TGTGCCAGCAGTGGGGGCAATGAGCAGTTCTTC. It encodes CASSGGNEQFF.

The CDR3 bases are TGTGCCAGCAGCTTAGAAGATCGGAGGGGCTACACCTTC. Amino acids: CASSLEDRRGYTF. This rearrangement joins TRBV11-2 to TRBJ1-2; D not certain. CDR1 and CDR2 from the germline V gene are SGHAT and FQNNGV. The CDR3 runs to 13 residues. Trimming shortened V by 0 bases and J by 8 bases, and 10 bases separated the two germline ends.

The chain carries TRBV19 and TRBJ2-1; D is unresolved. Germline CDR1 is LNHDA and CDR2 is SQIVND (reference sequence). There are 15 residues in the CDR3. V gave up 5 bases and J gave up 6 bases, with 17 bases separating them. The CDR3 protein is CASSSRLISLNEQFF. DNA for the CDR3: TGTGCCAGTAGTTCGAGGCTAATCTCCCTCAATGAGCAGTTCTTC.

This clone was counted between two and nine times. The V and J genes are TRBV7-3 and TRBJ1-6; 8 bases are a match to TRBD1. CDR3 length: 16 amino acids. V lost 5 bases to trimming and J lost 5 bases; unmatched junction nucleotides: 8. CDR1 is SGHTA, CDR2 FQGTGA, per germline. The CDR3 bases are TGTGCCAGCAGCCTGGACAGGGTAGGAGATAATTCACCCCTCCACTTT. This codes for CASSLDRVGDNSPLHF.

The J gene is TRBJ2-7, the V gene TRBV3-1 (or the pseudogene TRBV3-2), with no clear D. The CDR3 is 14 residues long. The germline V and J ends were trimmed by 3 bases and 3 bases, with 12 bases remaining between them. The germline CDR1 and CDR2 sequences are LGHDT and YNNKEL (reference sequence). The CDR3 loop reads CASSHTDGDYEQYF. The CDR3 bases are TGTGCCAGCAGCCACACGGACGGAGACTACGAGCAGTACTTC.

The chain joins TRBV18 to TRBJ2-2; D might be TRBD1 or TRBD2, each matching 5 bases. V gave up 2 bases and J gave up 7 bases, with 14 bases separating them. The CDR3 runs to 15 residues. CDR1 KGHSH and CDR2 LQKENI come from the germline V gene. CDR3 sequence: CASSPFIGTGGELFF. DNA for the CDR3: TGTGCCAGCTCACCATTTATCGGGACGGGCGGGGAGCTGTTTTTT.

The chain carries TRBV7-3 and TRBJ1-1; tentative D call: TRBD1 (5 bases). The length of the CDR3 is 14 residues. V lost 5 bases to trimming and J lost 1 base, with 11 bases between them. Germline assignment: CDR1 SGHTA and CDR2 FQGTGA. CDR3 in amino acids: CASSPGRQNTEAFF. The CDR3 DNA reads TGTGCCAGCAGCCCGGGACGGCAGAACACTGAAGCTTTCTTT.

This chain links TRBV3-1 (or the pseudogene TRBV3-2) with TRBJ1-2; weak D call: TRBD1 (6 bases). The CDR3 loop spans 15 amino acids. Germline V gene sequence: CDR1 LGHDT, CDR2 YNNKEL (reference sequence). Between the trimmed V and J ends, which lost 4 bases and 8 bases, there was a span of 20 bases. This chain's CDR3 is CASSPRQGTFSGYTF. The CDR3 DNA follows: TGTGCCAGCAGCCCCCGGCAGGGGACCTTCTCCGGCTACACCTTC.

The V call is TRBV11-3, the J call TRBJ1-1, with D unclear. The germline V and J ends were trimmed by 0 bases and 4 bases, with 12 bases remaining between them. There are 15 residues in the CDR3. Germline V gene data show CDR1 as SGHNT and CDR2 as YENEEA. The CDR3 loop reads CASSLDHGGSTEAFF. The DNA for the CDR3 is TGTGCCAGCAGCTTAGATCACGGAGGGAGCACTGAAGCTTTCTTT.